This T cell receptor beta chain was captured by sequencing in a study of shared clonotypes between healthy human individuals. For unsorted PBMC, around 280 ng DNA per replicate equaled tens of thousands of T cell genomes. Repertoires were generated with immunoSEQ multiplex PCR, while TCRdb's copy carries only in-frame clones and drops some. The sample shows about 450,000 clones, 79% of them seen only once. Samples left unsorted employed roughly 90 million PBMCs for genomic DNA. The CDR3 has 16 residues. The V segment lost 4 bases and the J segment 1 base; nucleotides outside the gene matches: 9. Germline V gene data show CDR1 as LGHNA and CDR2 as YNFKEQ.

The source material was PBMCs. This rearrangement joins TRBV4-2 to TRBJ1-1, with 7 bases lining up with TRBD1. The sequence came from a woman between 35 and 50 years old in good health. Some clones in this sample may be carry-over from other donors' samples. The CDR3 DNA follows: TGTGCCAGCAGCCCACAGGGGATCGAGGAGAACACTGAAGCTTTCTTT. It encodes CASSPQGIEENTEAFF.